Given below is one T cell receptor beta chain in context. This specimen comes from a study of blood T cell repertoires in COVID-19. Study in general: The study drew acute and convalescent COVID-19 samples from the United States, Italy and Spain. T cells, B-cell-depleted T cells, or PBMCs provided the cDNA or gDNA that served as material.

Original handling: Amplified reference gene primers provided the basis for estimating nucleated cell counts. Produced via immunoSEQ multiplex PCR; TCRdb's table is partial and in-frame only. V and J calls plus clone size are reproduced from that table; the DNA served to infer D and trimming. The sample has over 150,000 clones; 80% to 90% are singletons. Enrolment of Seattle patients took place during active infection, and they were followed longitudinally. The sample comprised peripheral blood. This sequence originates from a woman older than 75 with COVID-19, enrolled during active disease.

In DNA form, the CDR3 reads TGCGCCAGCAGCTTGGATCCCCAGGTGGGGGCGCTTCTGTATGGCTACACCTTC. It encodes CASSLDPQVGALLYGYTF. The chain links TRBV5-1 to TRBJ1-2, with D perhaps matching TRBD1 (6 bases). Deletions cut 0 bases from V and 5 bases from J, with 23 bases between. Germline CDR1 SGHRS, CDR2 YFSETQ. The CDR3 covers 18 residues.